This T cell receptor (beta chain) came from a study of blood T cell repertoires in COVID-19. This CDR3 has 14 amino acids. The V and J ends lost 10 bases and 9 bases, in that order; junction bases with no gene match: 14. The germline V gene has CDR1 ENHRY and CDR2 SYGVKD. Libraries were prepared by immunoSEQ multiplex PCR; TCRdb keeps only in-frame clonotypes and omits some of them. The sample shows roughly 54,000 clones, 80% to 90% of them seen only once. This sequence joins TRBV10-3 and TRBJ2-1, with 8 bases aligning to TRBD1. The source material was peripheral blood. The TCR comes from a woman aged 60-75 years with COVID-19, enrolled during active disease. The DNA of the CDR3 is TGTGCCACTGGACAGGGAGGTCATCAGATTGAGCAGTTCTTC. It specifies CATGQGGHQIEQFF.